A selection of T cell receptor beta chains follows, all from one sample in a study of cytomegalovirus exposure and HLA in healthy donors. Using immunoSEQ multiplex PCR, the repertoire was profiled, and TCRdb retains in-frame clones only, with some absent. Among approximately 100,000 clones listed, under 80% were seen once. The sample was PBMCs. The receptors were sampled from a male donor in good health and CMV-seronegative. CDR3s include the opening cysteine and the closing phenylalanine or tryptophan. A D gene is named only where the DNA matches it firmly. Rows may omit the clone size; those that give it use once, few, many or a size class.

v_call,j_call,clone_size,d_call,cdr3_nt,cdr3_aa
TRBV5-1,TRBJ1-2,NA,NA,TGCGCCAGCAGTCCGACACCACCCGGACAGCTTAACTATGGCTACACCTTC,CASSPTPPGQLNYGYTF
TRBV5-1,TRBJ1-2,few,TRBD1,TGCGCCAGCAGCTTGGATGGAGGGGGCAACTATGGCTACACCTTC,CASSLDGGGNYGYTF
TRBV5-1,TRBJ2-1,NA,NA,TGCGCCAGCAGCTTGGGAGGGGGGGCAAGGAATGAGCAGTTCTTC,CASSLGGGARNEQFF
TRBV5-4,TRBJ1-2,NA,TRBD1,TGTGCCAGCAGATCAGGGGGCGGCTATGGCTACACCTTC,CASRSGGGYGYTF
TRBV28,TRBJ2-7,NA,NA,TGTGCCAGCAGTTTTTCCGGAGGGGCGAACGAGCAGTACTTC,CASSFSGGANEQYF
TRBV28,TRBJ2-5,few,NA,TGTGCCAGCAGTTCGCAACAGGGATTAACGGAGACCCAGTACTTC,CASSSQQGLTETQYF
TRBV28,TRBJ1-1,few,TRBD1,TGTGCCAGCAGACCAGGGGGCTACACTGAAGCTTTCTTT,CASRPGGYTEAFF
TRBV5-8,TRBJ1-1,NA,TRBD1,TGTGCCAGCAGCTTGGCCGGGACAGGGGACACTGAAGCTTTCTTT,CASSLAGTGDTEAFF
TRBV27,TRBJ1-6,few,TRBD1,TGTGCCAGCAGTTTATACAGGGGAAACAATTCACCCCTCCACTTT,CASSLYRGNNSPLHF
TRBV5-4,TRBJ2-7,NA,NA,TGTGCCAGCAGCCACGGACAGTACTACGAGCAGTACTTC,CASSHGQYYEQYF
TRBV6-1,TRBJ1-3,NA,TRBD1,TGTGCCAGCAGTCTAGGACAGGGGGCTGGAAACACCATATATTTT,CASSLGQGAGNTIYF
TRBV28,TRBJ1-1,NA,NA,TGTGCCAGCAGTTCCCCGGCGGGTGGGGACACTGAAGCTTTCTTT,CASSSPAGGDTEAFF
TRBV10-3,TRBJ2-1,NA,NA,TGTGCCATCAGTGCGGGCGGGACGACCCGAAATGAGCAGTTCTTC,CAISAGGTTRNEQFF
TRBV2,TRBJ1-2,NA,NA,TGTGCCAGCAGTTTTGCGGGATTGGACTATGGCTACACCTTC,CASSFAGLDYGYTF
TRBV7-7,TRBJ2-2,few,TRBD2,TGTGCTAGCAGCCCTAACCCCGAAGGACTAGCGGGAAAGGGGGAGCTGTTTTTT,CASSPNPEGLAGKGELFF
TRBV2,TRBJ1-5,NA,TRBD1,TGTGCCAGCAGGGACAGGGGGCATCAGCCCCAGCATTTT,CASRDRGHQPQHF
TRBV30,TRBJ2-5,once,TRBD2,TGTGCCTGGAGTTACACCGGGACTAGGGTGCGAGAGACCCAGTACTTC,CAWSYTGTRVRETQYF
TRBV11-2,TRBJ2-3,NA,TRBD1,TGTGCCAGCAGCTTACTCAGGGGGCCCACAGATACGCAGTATTTT,CASSLLRGPTDTQYF
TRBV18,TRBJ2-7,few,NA,TGTGCCAGCTCACCTGGGCAGGGGCGGGAGCAGTACTTC,CASSPGQGREQYF
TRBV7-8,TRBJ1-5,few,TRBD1,TGTGCCAGCAGCCCAGGGACAGATAGCAATCAGCCCCAGCATTTT,CASSPGTDSNQPQHF
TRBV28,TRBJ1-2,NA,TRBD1,TGTGCCAGCAGTAGTCGACAGGGGGCAGGTGGCTACACCTTC,CASSSRQGAGGYTF
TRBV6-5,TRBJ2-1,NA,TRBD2,TGTGCCAGCAGGCGACTAGCGGGAGGATACAATGAGCAGTTCTTC,CASRRLAGGYNEQFF
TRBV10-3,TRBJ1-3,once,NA,TGTGCCTCACGGGAATATAGTACTGGAAACACCATATATTTT,CASREYSTGNTIYF
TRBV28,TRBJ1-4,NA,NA,TGTGCCAGCAGCCAAGTCGGGACAACGGATGAAAAACTGTTTTTT,CASSQVGTTDEKLFF
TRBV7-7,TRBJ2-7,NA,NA,TGTGCTAGCAGCTTACGTAGTGGTGGCTACGAGCAGTACTTC,CASSLRSGGYEQYF
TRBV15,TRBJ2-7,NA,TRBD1,TGTGCCACCAGCAGATCAGGGGACAGGGGGTACCTCTCCGAGCAGTACTTC,CATSRSGDRGYLSEQYF
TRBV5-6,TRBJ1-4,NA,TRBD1,TGTGCCAGCAGCTCGATCGGGAGACGGGGACAGAATGAAAAACTGTTTTTT,CASSSIGRRGQNEKLFF
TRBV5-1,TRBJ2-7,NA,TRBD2,TGCGCCAGCAGCCTTGGACTAGCGGGCACCTACGAGCAGTACTTC,CASSLGLAGTYEQYF
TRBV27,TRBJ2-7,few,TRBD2,TGTGCCAGCAGTGCGATAGGGGGACTAGTCTCAGGCGAGCAGTACTTC,CASSAIGGLVSGEQYF
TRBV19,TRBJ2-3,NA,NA,TGTGCCAGTAGTATAGCTCACGGGGGAACAGATACGCAGTATTTT,CASSIAHGGTDTQYF
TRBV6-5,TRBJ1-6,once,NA,TGTGCCAGCAGTTGGTCCGTGGGCAGTCGTAATTCACCCCTCCACTTT,CASSWSVGSRNSPLHF